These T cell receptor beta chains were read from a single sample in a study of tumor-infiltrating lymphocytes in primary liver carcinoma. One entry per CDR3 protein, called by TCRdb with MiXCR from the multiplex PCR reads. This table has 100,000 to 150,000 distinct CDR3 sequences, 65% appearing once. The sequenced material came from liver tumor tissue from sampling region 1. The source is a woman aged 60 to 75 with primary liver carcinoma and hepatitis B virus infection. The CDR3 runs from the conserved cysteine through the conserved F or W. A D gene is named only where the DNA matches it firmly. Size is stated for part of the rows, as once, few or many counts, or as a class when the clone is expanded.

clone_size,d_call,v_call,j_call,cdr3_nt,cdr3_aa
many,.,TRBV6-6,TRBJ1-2,TGTGCCAGCAGCGGCGGGACGGCCTATGGCTACACCTTC,CASSGGTAYGYTF
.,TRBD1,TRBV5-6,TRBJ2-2,TGTGCCAGCAGCCTCCGGGGACAGGGGAGCACCGGGGAGCTGTTTTTT,CASSLRGQGSTGELFF
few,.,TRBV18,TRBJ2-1,TGTGCCAGCTCACCTGGACAGTTCCTCAATGAGCAGTTCTTC,CASSPGQFLNEQFF
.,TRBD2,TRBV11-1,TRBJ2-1,TGTGTCAGCAACTTAGGCCTAGCGGCATTAAGCTCCTACAATGAGCAGTTCTTC,CVSNLGLAALSSYNEQFF
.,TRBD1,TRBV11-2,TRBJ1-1,TGTGCCAGCAGTCTAGTGGGGGACAGGGGCCTGTTCTTT,CASSLVGDRGLFF
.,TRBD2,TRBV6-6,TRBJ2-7,TGTGCCAGCAGTTACTCACTAGCGGGAGCTGGGGTGCAGTACTTC,CASSYSLAGAGVQYF
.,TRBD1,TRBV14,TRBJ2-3,TGTGCCAGCAGCCAATGGACAGGGGGGGATACACAGTATTTT,CASSQWTGGDTQYF
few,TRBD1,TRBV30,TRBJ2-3,TGTGTCTGGAGAGTTCAGGACAGGGCCTCCGGTACGCAGTATTTT,CVWRVQDRASGTQYF
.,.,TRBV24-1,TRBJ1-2,TGTGCCACCAGTGATACAGGGTACGACTATGGCTACACCTTC,CATSDTGYDYGYTF
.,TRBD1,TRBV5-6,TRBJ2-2,TGTGCCAGCAAGATCCTTGGACAGGGGGCCACCGGGGAGCTGTTTTTT,CASKILGQGATGELFF
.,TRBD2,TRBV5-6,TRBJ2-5,TGTGCCAGCAGCCATCTAGCGGAGCAAGAGACCCAGTACTTC,CASSHLAEQETQYF
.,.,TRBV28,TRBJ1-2,TGTGCCAGCAGTTTATCAGAGGGGACAAAGGGCTACACCTTC,CASSLSEGTKGYTF
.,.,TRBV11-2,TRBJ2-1,TGTGCCAGCAGCCTCCAGGGAAGCGGGCAGTTCTTC,CASSLQGSGQFF
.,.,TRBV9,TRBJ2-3,TGTGCCTGCAGCGTAGTTGCGGATAGCACAGATACGCAGTATTTT,CACSVVADSTDTQYF
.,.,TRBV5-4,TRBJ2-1,TGTGCCAGCAGCCGGTACAGGGAGAGCTCCTACAATGAGCAGTTCTTC,CASSRYRESSYNEQFF
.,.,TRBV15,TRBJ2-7,TGTGCCACCAGCAGAGTCAGGGGACACGAGCAGTACTTC,CATSRVRGHEQYF
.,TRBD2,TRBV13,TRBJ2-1,TGTGCCAGCAGCTCTCTGGGCGGGAGCTCCTACTATGGGCAGTTCTTC,CASSSLGGSSYYGQFF
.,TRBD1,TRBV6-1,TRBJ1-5,TGTGCCAGCAGTGAAGCATGGTCGACAGGGGTAAGGAATCAGCCCCAGCATTTT,CASSEAWSTGVRNQPQHF
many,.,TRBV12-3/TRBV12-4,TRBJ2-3,TGTGCCAGCAGTACTGGGGCTAACACAGATACGCAGTATTTT,CASSTGANTDTQYF
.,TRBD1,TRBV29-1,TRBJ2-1,TGCAGTTTGAGGTCAGGGGGACCCTACAATGAGCAGTTCTTC,CSLRSGGPYNEQFF
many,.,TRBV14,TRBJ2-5,TGTGCCGTGACTGGGACCCAGTACTTC,CAVTGTQYF
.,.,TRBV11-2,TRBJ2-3,TGTGCCAGCAACTTAGATCGGGGCCGCACAGATATGCAGTGTTTT,CASNLDRGRTDMQCF
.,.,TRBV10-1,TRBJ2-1,TGCGCCAGCAGTCCTAGAGGGATCAAGGGGAATGAGCAGTTCTTC,CASSPRGIKGNEQFF
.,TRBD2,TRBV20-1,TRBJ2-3,TGCAGTGCTAGTAGCCCCAGCGGGAGGACAGATACGCAGTATTTT,CSASSPSGRTDTQYF
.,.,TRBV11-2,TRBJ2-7,TGTGCCAGCAGTTCCGACAGGAGCTCCTCCGAGCAGTACTTC,CASSSDRSSSEQYF
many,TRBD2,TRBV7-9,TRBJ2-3,TGTGCCAGCAGCCCGGGACTAGCCGCAGATACGCAGTATTTT,CASSPGLAADTQYF
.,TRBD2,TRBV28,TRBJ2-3,TGTGCCAGCAGTCACAGCGGGAGGGGCACAGATACGCAGTATTTT,CASSHSGRGTDTQYF
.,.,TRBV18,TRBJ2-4,TGTGCCAGCTCACCCGGGGTCAAAAACATTCAGTACTTC,CASSPGVKNIQYF
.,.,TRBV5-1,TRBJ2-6,TGCGCAAGCAGCCTAGGACAGAACTCTGGGACCAACGTCCTGACTTTC,CASSLGQNSGTNVLTF